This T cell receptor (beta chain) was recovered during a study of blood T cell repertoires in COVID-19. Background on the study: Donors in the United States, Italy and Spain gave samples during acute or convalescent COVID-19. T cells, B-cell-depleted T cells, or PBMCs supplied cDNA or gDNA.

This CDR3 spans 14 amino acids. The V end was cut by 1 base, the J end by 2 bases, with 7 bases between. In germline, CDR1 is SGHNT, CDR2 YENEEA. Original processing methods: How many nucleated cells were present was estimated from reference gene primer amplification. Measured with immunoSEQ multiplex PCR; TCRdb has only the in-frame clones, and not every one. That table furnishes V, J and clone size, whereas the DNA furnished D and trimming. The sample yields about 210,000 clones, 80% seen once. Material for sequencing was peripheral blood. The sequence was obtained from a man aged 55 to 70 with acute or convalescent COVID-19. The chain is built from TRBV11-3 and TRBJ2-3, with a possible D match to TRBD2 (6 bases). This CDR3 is CASSLGGDTDTQYF. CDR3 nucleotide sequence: TGTGCCAGCAGCTTAGGGGGGGACACAGATACGCAGTATTTT.